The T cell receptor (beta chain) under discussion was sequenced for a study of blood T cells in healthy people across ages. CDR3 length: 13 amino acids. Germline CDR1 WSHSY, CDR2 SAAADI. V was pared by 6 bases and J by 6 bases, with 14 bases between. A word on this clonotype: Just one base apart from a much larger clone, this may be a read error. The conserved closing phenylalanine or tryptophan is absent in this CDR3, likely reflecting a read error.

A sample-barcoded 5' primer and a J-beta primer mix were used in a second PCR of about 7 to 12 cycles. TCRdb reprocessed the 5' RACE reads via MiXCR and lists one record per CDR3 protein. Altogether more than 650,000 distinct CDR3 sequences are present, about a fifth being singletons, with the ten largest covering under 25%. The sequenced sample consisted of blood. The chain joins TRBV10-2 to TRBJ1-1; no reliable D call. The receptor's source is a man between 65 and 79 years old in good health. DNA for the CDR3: TGCGCCAGCAGACGGGCGGGTACCTCTGAAGCTTTCTCT. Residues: CASRRAGTSEAFS.